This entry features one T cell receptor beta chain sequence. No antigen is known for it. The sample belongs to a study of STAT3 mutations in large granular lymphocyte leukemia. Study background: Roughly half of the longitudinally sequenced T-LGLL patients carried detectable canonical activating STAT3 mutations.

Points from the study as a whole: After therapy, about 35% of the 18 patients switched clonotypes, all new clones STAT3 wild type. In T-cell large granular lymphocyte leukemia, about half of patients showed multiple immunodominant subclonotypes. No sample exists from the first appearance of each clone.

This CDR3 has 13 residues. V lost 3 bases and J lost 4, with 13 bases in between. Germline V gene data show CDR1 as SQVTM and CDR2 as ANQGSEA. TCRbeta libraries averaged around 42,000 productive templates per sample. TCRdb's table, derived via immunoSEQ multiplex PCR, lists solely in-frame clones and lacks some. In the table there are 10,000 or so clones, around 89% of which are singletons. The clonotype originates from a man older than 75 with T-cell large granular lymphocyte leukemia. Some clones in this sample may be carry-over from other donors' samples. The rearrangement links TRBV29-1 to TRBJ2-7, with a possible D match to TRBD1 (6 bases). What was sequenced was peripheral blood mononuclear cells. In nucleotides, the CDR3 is TGCAGCGTTGACGGGCAGGGGATGTACGAGCAGTACTTC. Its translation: CSVDGQGMYEQYF.